Listed below are T cell receptor beta chains from one sample, sequenced in a study of T cell changes during pregnancy in multiple sclerosis. The repertoire was sequenced with immunoSEQ multiplex PCR; TCRdb's copy has only in-frame clones and lacks some. The table records fewer than 85,000 clones, roughly 92% of them present only once. The starting material was peripheral blood, obtained in the second trimester of pregnancy. The source of these receptors is a female donor with multiple sclerosis, enrolled in a pregnancy study. Both conserved end residues are part of each CDR3. The D gene is left open where the match is weak. Expanded clones are given a class, and other clones once, few, many or no size at all.

clone_size d_call j_call v_call cdr3_aa cdr3_nt
- TRBD2 TRBJ2-3 TRBV19 CASSPTLGGRDTQYF TGTGCCAGTAGTCCGACGTTGGGCGGGAGGGATACGCAGTATTTT
- - TRBJ1-2 TRBV30 CAWTTGFVEGYTF TGTGCCTGGACCACAGGGTTCGTAGAGGGCTACACCTTC
- TRBD2 TRBJ2-1 TRBV7-8 CASTMTSGGSYNEQFF TGTGCCAGCACCATGACTAGCGGGGGCTCCTACAATGAGCAGTTCTTC
- TRBD1 TRBJ1-2 TRBV14 CASSQPRTGGYTF TGTGCCAGCAGCCAACCTCGGACAGGTGGCTACACCTTC
- - TRBJ2-7 TRBV7-9 CASSFSAGGYEQYF TGTGCCAGCAGCTTTTCGGCAGGGGGGTACGAGCAGTACTTC
- TRBD2 TRBJ2-1 TRBV30 CAWRPTLARNEQFF TGTGCCTGGAGGCCCACACTAGCGCGGAATGAGCAGTTCTTC
- - TRBJ1-1 TRBV2 CASSGQVNTEAFF TGTGCCAGCAGTGGACAGGTTAACACTGAAGCTTTCTTT
- - TRBJ1-3 TRBV7-2 CASSLSSGPGSGNTIYF TGTGCCAGCAGCTTAAGTAGCGGACCGGGCTCGGGAAACACCATATATTTT
once TRBD1 TRBJ1-2 TRBV27 CASRTGSYGYTF TGTGCCAGCCGGACAGGGAGCTATGGCTACACCTTC
- - TRBJ1-1 TRBV6-6 CASVGSRADNEAFF TGTGCCAGCGTCGGGAGTCGTGCGGACAATGAAGCTTTCTTT
- - TRBJ1-1 TRBV5-1 CASSPDSVRTEAFF TGCGCCAGCAGCCCAGACAGCGTTCGCACTGAAGCTTTCTTT
- TRBD2 TRBJ2-3 TRBV6-5 CASRPGLATDTQYF TGTGCCAGCAGACCGGGACTAGCGACAGATACGCAGTATTTT
once TRBD1 TRBJ2-3 TRBV2 CATTTGRTDTQYF TGTGCCACCACGACAGGGCGCACAGATACGCAGTATTTT
- - TRBJ2-3 TRBV9 CASSVGLSARGDTQYF TGTGCCAGCAGCGTAGGACTCTCAGCCAGGGGAGATACGCAGTATTTT
- - TRBJ1-5 TRBV7-2 CASSPRRVRNNQPQHF TGTGCCAGCAGCCCCCGAAGAGTAAGAAACAATCAGCCCCAGCATTTT
- TRBD2 TRBJ2-7 TRBV6-6 CASSYWGGDEQYF TGTGCCAGCAGTTACTGGGGGGGTGACGAGCAGTACTTC
- - TRBJ1-2 TRBV6-1 CASSMTVRYGYTF TGTGCCAGCAGCATGACAGTCCGCTATGGCTACACCTTC
- - TRBJ2-2 TRBV6-4 CARTQADRGTGELFF TGTGCCAGGACGCAGGCGGACCGGGGCACCGGGGAGCTGTTTTTT
- - TRBJ1-1 TRBV7-2 CASSLDGQINTEAFF TGTGCCAGCAGCTTAGATGGACAGATCAACACTGAAGCTTTCTTT
- - TRBJ2-5 TRBV7-9 CASSLGNSGQETQYF TGTGCCAGCAGCTTAGGCAACAGCGGCCAAGAGACCCAGTACTTC
- TRBD1 TRBJ1-6 TRBV19 CASSNDRVWNSPLHF TGTGCCAGTAGCAATGACAGGGTGTGGAATTCACCCCTCCACTTT
- - TRBJ2-7 TRBV19 CASSITLGEQYF TGTGCCAGTAGTATAACCCTCGGCGAGCAGTACTTC
once - TRBJ2-1 TRBV30 CAWEPTRYNEQFF TGTGCCTGGGAACCGACTAGATACAATGAGCAGTTCTTC
- TRBD1 TRBJ1-5 TRBV19 CASRLRDSLNQPQHF TGTGCCAGTCGGCTAAGGGACAGTCTCAATCAGCCCCAGCATTTT
- TRBD2 TRBJ2-1 TRBV7-3 CASSPSGGLAGVGNEQFF TGTGCCAGCAGCCCCTCCGGGGGGCTAGCGGGAGTGGGGAATGAGCAGTTCTTC
few - TRBJ1-5 TRBV19 CASSIVSGGNQPQHF TGTGCCAGTAGTATTGTTTCAGGGGGCAATCAGCCCCAGCATTTT
- TRBD2 TRBJ2-1 TRBV4-2 CASSQEVGLSEQFF TGTGCCAGCAGCCAAGAGGTGGGACTAAGTGAGCAGTTCTTC
- - TRBJ2-2 TRBV25-1 CASSGTENTGELFF TGTGCCAGCAGTGGGACAGAGAACACCGGGGAGCTGTTTTTT
few TRBD1 TRBJ1-5 TRBV4-1 CASSQLGQFSNQPQHF TGCGCCAGCAGCCAACTGGGACAGTTTAGCAATCAGCCCCAGCATTTT
- - TRBJ2-1 TRBV20-1 CSASISNEQFF TGCAGTGCTAGCATTAGCAATGAGCAGTTCTTC
- TRBD1 TRBJ2-3 TRBV19 CASSRDRDRSSTDTQYF TGTGCCAGTAGTCGGGACAGGGATCGATCTAGCACAGATACGCAGTATTTT
- TRBD2 TRBJ2-1 TRBV5-1 CASSLVPKRLAGGWNEQFF TGCGCCAGCAGCTTGGTGCCAAAGCGGCTAGCGGGAGGGTGGAATGAGCAGTTCTTC
- TRBD1 TRBJ2-2 TRBV5-1 CASSPGGANTGELFF TGCGCCAGCAGCCCAGGGGGCGCGAACACCGGGGAGCTGTTTTTT
- - TRBJ1-2 TRBV21-1 CASSNRGGGYGYTF TGTGCCAGCAGCAATAGGGGGGGCGGTTATGGCTACACCTTC
- - TRBJ1-2 TRBV10-3 CAINGYGGAYGYTF TGTGCCATCAATGGGTACGGAGGGGCCTATGGCTACACCTTC
- - TRBJ2-3 TRBV6-6 CASTPQGTSTDTQYF TGTGCCAGCACTCCCCAAGGGACTAGCACAGATACGCAGTATTTT
- - TRBJ2-7 TRBV28 CASSLRGTGQYF TGTGCCAGCAGTCTAAGGGGGACGGGGCAGTACTTC
- - TRBJ2-2 TRBV6-4 CASSDSGSPGELFF TGTGCCAGCAGTGATTCAGGGTCTCCCGGGGAGCTGTTTTTT
- - TRBJ2-3 TRBV21-1 CASSNRTSGPTDTQYF TGTGCCAGCAGCAATCGGACTAGCGGCCCCACAGATACGCAGTATTTT
- - TRBJ1-3 TRBV6-1 CASQLGNTIYF TGTGCCAGCCAACTGGGAAACACCATATATTTT
- - TRBJ1-5 TRBV15 CAIRGGAGVNQPQHF TGTGCCATCAGGGGAGGGGCAGGGGTCAATCAGCCCCAGCATTTT
- TRBD1 TRBJ2-7 TRBV7-8 CASSPDDRDEQYF TGTGCCAGCAGCCCGGACGACAGGGACGAGCAGTACTTC
- TRBD1 TRBJ1-6 TRBV6-1 CASHSTGNNSPLHF TGTGCCAGCCATTCGACAGGGAACAATTCACCCCTCCACTTT